What follows are 23 T cell receptor beta chains derived from one specimen sequenced in a study of blood T cell repertoires in COVID-19. Clones were sequenced by immunoSEQ multiplex PCR, and TCRdb holds only the in-frame ones, with some missing. The data show about 250,000 clones, 70% to 85% seen once. Material for sequencing was peripheral blood. These receptors originate from a man aged 80 or over with acute or convalescent COVID-19.

The chain links TRBV13 to TRBJ2-7, with D tentatively TRBD2 (7 bases). Between the trimmed V and J ends, which lost 2 bases and 2 bases, there was a span of 13 bases. This CDR3 region has 15 residues. Germline values: CDR1 PRHDT, CDR2 FYEKMQ (reference sequence). The CDR3 DNA reads as TGTGCCAGCAGCTTATTGGGGGGGGCGACCTACGAGCAGTACTTC. It specifies CASSLLGGATYEQYF.

The chain joins TRBV5-1 to TRBJ2-3; tentatively, D is TRBD1 (5 bases). The V gene's germline CDR1 is SGHRS and CDR2 YFSETQ. The CDR3 totals 15 residues. V dropped 0 bases and J dropped 2 bases, with 10 bases sitting between them. CDR3 residues: CASSLGGSFTDTQYF. Written as DNA, the CDR3 is TGCGCCAGCAGCTTGGGGGGCAGTTTCACAGATACGCAGTATTTT.

This clone is a singleton in its sample. The V and J genes are TRBV5-1 and TRBJ2-7; a weak D match, TRBD1 (6 bases). Looked up from germline, CDR1 is SGHRS and CDR2 is YFSETQ. V lost 2 bases and J lost 4, with 19 bases in between. This CDR3 is 16 amino acids long. This CDR3 is CASSFRSQGGEYEQYF. The CDR3 bases are TGCGCCAGCAGCTTCAGGTCCCAAGGGGGTGAGTACGAGCAGTACTTC. Complete variable domain (other parts from reference TRBV5-1 and TRBJ2-7): KAGVTQTPRYLIKTRGQQVTLSCSPISGHRSVSWYQQTPGQGLQFLFEYFSETQRNKGNFPGRFSGRQFSNSRSEMNVSTLELGDSALYLCASSFRSQGGEYEQYFGPGTRLTVT.

The gene calls are TRBV6-4 and TRBJ2-1, with D perhaps matching TRBD1 (6 bases). Germline V gene lookup returns CDR1 MRHNA and CDR2 SNTAGT. The CDR3 has 15 amino acids. Between the trimmed V and J ends, which lost 6 bases and 2 bases, there was a span of 14 bases. The CDR3: CASSLEGEPYNEQFF. The CDR3 nucleotides are TGTGCCAGCAGCCTAGAGGGGGAGCCCTACAATGAGCAGTTCTTC.

V usage is TRBV5-5 and J usage is TRBJ1-1, with D maybe TRBD1 (6 bases). V was pared by 3 bases and J by 0 bases, with 12 bases between. CDR1 and CDR2 (germline): SGHKS, YYEKEE (reference sequence). CDR3 length: 15 amino acids. The chain's CDR3 is CASSYYRALNTEAFF. The CDR3 bases are TGTGCCAGCAGCTATTACAGGGCCTTGAACACTGAAGCTTTCTTT.

The rearrangement uses TRBV19 and TRBJ2-1, with TRBD2 matching over 7 bases. The CDR3 is made up of 15 amino acids. The germline V gene encodes CDR1 LNHDA and CDR2 SQIVND (reference sequence). V lost 5 bases and J lost 0; bases outside the gene matches: 4. The DNA for the CDR3 is TGTGCCAGTAGTGTTGGGAGGGTCTCCTACAATGAGCAGTTCTTC. Residues: CASSVGRVSYNEQFF.

The gene calls are TRBV4-2 and TRBJ2-1, with 9 bases matching TRBD1. Germline loops: CDR1 LGHNA, CDR2 YNFKEQ. The ends lost 0 bases at V and 4 bases at J; junction bases unmatched: 7. This CDR3 region has 17 residues. CDR3: CASSQEPQGAIYNEQFF. CDR3 nucleotide sequence: TGTGCCAGCAGCCAAGAACCACAGGGGGCAATTTACAATGAGCAGTTCTTC.

The rearrangement joins TRBV19 to TRBJ2-5, with D possibly being TRBD2 (6 bases). The germline V gene has CDR1 LNHDA and CDR2 SQIVND (reference sequence). V shed 5 bases and J shed 4 bases, with 14 bases lying between them. The CDR3 has 14 residues. The CDR3: CASSLWGGRETQYF. The CDR3 DNA is TGTGCCAGTAGTCTATGGGGAGGCCGAGAGACCCAGTACTTC.

The J gene is TRBJ1-1, the V gene TRBV3-1 (or the pseudogene TRBV3-2), with 9 bases aligning to TRBD1. The CDR3 runs to 15 residues. From germline, CDR1 is LGHDT and CDR2 YNNKEL (reference sequence). V shed 2 bases, J shed 6 bases, and the junction held 7 bases outside the gene matches. As DNA, the CDR3 is TGTGCCAGCAGCCAAAGTAAGCACAGGGGGCCTGAAGCTTTCTTT. Its translation: CASSQSKHRGPEAFF.

The J gene is TRBJ2-7, the V gene TRBV11-2; TRBD2 matches 8 bases. CDR1 is SGHAT, CDR2 FQNNGV, per germline. This CDR3 region has 15 residues. V shed 5 bases and J 0 bases; nucleotides not matched to a gene: 6. CDR3 sequence (DNA): TGTGCCAGCAGCCCAGCGGGGGTAAGCTCCTACGAGCAGTACTTC. It specifies CASSPAGVSSYEQYF.

The chain recombines TRBV11-2 with TRBJ1-2; D is unclear. The CDR3 totals 13 residues. Trimming shortened V by 4 bases and J by 8 bases, and 14 bases separated the two germline ends. Per germline, CDR1 SGHAT and CDR2 FQNNGV. CDR3: CASSSGGEGGYTF. DNA of the CDR3: TGTGCCAGCAGCTCGGGAGGCGAGGGAGGCTACACCTTC. Filled out from reference TRBV11-2 and TRBJ1-2, the complete variable domain reads EAGVAQSPRYKIIEKRQSVAFWCNPISGHATLYWYQQILGQGPKLLIQFQNNGVVDDSQLPKDRFSAERLKGVDSTLKIQPAKLEDSAVYLCASSSGGEGGYTFGSGTRLTVV.

A single count supports this clone. The chain has TRBV28 and TRBJ2-3, with TRBD2 matching 8 bases. Germline assignment: CDR1 MDHEN and CDR2 SYDVKM. This CDR3 region has 13 residues. The J segment lost 5 bases and the V segment lost 10 bases, leaving 8 bases of the junction unmatched. CDR3 loop: CATSGGVGDTQYF. The CDR3 DNA is TGTGCCACCTCGGGGGGGGTAGGAGATACGCAGTATTTT. The variable domain in full, with the rest retrieved from reference TRBV28 and TRBJ2-3, is DVKVTQSSRYLVKRTGEKVFLECVQDMDHENMFWYRQDPGLGLRLIYFSYDVKMKEKGDIPEGYSVSREKKERFSLILESASTNQTSMYLCATSGGVGDTQYFGPGTRLTVL.

This clone was counted between two and nine times. This chain links TRBV6-5 with TRBJ1-5; 7 positions agree with TRBD1. The trim removed 7 bases at V and 7 bases at J, leaving 4 bases unmatched. The CDR3 extends over 12 amino acids. Germline CDR1 MNHEY, CDR2 SVGAGI. In nucleotides, the CDR3 is TGTGCCAGCAAGACAGGGAACCAGCCCCAGCATTTT. It is translated as CASKTGNQPQHF.

The rearrangement uses TRBV24-1 and TRBJ2-3; 8 positions agree with TRBD2. CDR1 and CDR2 from the germline V gene are KGHDR and SFDVKD. Trimming removed 2 bases from V and 1 base from J; junction bases left unmatched: 10. The CDR3 totals 18 residues. The CDR3 DNA reads as TGTGCCACCAGTGATTCGGGGGCAAGAGCGGGGGGCACAGATACGCAGTATTTT. Amino acid sequence: CATSDSGARAGGTDTQYF.

The rearrangement joins TRBV6-5 to TRBJ2-7, with TRBD1 as a possible D gene (6 bases). This CDR3 comprises 13 residues. In germline, CDR1 is MNHEY, CDR2 SVGAGI. Trimming took off 7 bases at V and 3 bases at J, with 13 bases between the two ends. CDR3 sequence: CASISTGLYEQYF. Here the CDR3 DNA reads TGTGCCAGCATCTCAACAGGGCTCTACGAGCAGTACTTC.

The chain recombines TRBV5-8 with TRBJ2-2; D is perhaps TRBD1 (5 bases). The CDR3 runs 18 residues. The V end lost 3 bases, the J end lost 0 bases, and 18 bases lay between the germline ends. CDR1 is SGHTS and CDR2 is YDEGEE in the germline V gene. Here the CDR3 DNA reads TGTGCCAGCAGCTCTCACACCTCCAGGGCCCCGAACACCGGGGAGCTGTTTTTT. Encoded protein: CASSSHTSRAPNTGELFF.

The chain employs TRBV6-5 and TRBJ2-2; TRBD2 matches 7 bases. The CDR3 sequence is 16 residues long. With 4 bases clipped from V and 3 bases from J, the junction kept 8 bases outside the gene matches. The germline gives CDR1 MNHEY, CDR2 SVGAGI. The CDR3 DNA follows: TGTGCCAGCAGTTCGTCGACTAGCCCTTACACCGGGGAGCTGTTTTTT. It encodes CASSSSTSPYTGELFF.

The chain employs TRBV5-1 and TRBJ2-2, with D unclear. Trimming left V 0 bases short and J 0 bases short, with 9 bases between. The CDR3 is made up of 16 amino acids. Germline loops: CDR1 SGHRS, CDR2 YFSETQ. CDR3 sequence (DNA): TGCGCCAGCAGCTTGGTGCCCGGTTCGAACACCGGGGAGCTGTTTTTT. The encoded protein is CASSLVPGSNTGELFF.

The gene calls are TRBV27 and TRBJ2-7; 8 nucleotides agree with TRBD1. In germline, CDR1 is MNHEY, CDR2 SMNVEV (reference sequence). The CDR3 is 14 amino acids. The trim removed 5 bases at V and 5 bases at J, leaving 8 bases unmatched. The CDR3 DNA reads TGTGCCAGCAGTAAGGACAGGGCGTCGAACGAGCAGTACTTC. Its protein is CASSKDRASNEQYF.

This clone was recorded only once. The chain recombines TRBV30 with TRBJ2-3, with 7 bases lining up with TRBD2. The germline V gene encodes CDR1 GTSNPN and CDR2 SVGIG (reference sequence). J gave up 2 bases and V 3 bases, and 2 bases lay outside the gene matches. CDR3 size: 13 residues. Written as DNA, the CDR3 is TGTGCCTGGAGGGGAGGGTACACAGATACGCAGTATTTT. Protein: CAWRGGYTDTQYF.

The genes are TRBV7-9 and TRBJ2-1; 8 positions agree with TRBD1. The CDR3 length is 11 residues. Germline CDR1 SEHNR, CDR2 FQNEAQ (reference sequence). Trimming cost V 5 bases and J 15 bases; bases outside gene matches: 6. CDR3: CASSRDRGWFF. The CDR3 bases are TGTGCCAGCAGCCGAGACAGGGGTTGGTTCTTC.

The J gene is TRBJ2-3, the V gene TRBV5-4; the match to TRBD2 covers 12 bases. With V trimmed by 4 bases and J by 7 bases, 1 base remained unmatched. Per germline, CDR1 SGHNT and CDR2 YYREEE (reference sequence). This CDR3 has 13 amino acids. The CDR3 protein is CASSLAGGNTQYF. CDR3 nucleotides: TGTGCCAGCAGCCTAGCGGGAGGGAATACGCAGTATTTT.

The chain combines TRBV7-2 with TRBJ1-6; D possibly corresponds to TRBD1 (6 bases). There are 15 residues in the CDR3. Germline assignment: CDR1 SGHTA and CDR2 FQGNSA. Trimming cost V 5 bases and J 9 bases, with 17 bases left between them. CDR3 sequence (DNA): TGTGCCAGCAGCCCGTACATCAGGGGCCTTTCACCCCTCCACTTT. Its translation is CASSPYIRGLSPLHF.